This T cell receptor beta chain was obtained from a study of human T cells and chemical hapten exposure. Study information: Patch tests applied 0.01% DPC to the upper back, read at 6 days. Overall study results and limits: There were significantly more large CDR3 similarity clusters among expanded TCRs than among controls.

As for time point: pre-sensitization, week 0. Described treatment: therapeutic diphenylcyclopropenone sensitization with weekly scalp DPC. Non-pregnant alopecia patients aged 18 to 70, suitable for DPC therapy. This clonotype has just a few counts. The target antigen is unknown. In the authors' workflow: A typical sample had roughly 87,000 TCRs, with roughly 23,224 to 690,600 overall. MiXCR was run by TCRdb on the RACE reads, yielding one entry per CDR3 protein. TCRdb's processing, not the authors', yielded these V and J calls. The table records some 39,000 distinct CDR3 sequences, 7.6% of them present only once. Here the sequenced sample was whole blood, taken in connection with sensitization to the hapten diphenylcyclopropenone (DPC). The receptor was derived from a woman aged 50 to 60 with alopecia areata. Some clones in this sample may be carry-over from other donors' samples.

The CDR3 loop is CSVEVWTSGDNEQFF. In DNA, the CDR3 is TGCAGCGTTGAAGTTTGGACTAGCGGCGACAATGAGCAGTTCTTC. The chain joins TRBV29-1 to TRBJ2-1; 10 bases are shared with TRBD2. CDR1 and CDR2 (germline): SQVTM, ANQGSEA. The CDR3 runs to 15 residues. The ends lost 1 base at V and 5 bases at J; junction bases unmatched: 5.